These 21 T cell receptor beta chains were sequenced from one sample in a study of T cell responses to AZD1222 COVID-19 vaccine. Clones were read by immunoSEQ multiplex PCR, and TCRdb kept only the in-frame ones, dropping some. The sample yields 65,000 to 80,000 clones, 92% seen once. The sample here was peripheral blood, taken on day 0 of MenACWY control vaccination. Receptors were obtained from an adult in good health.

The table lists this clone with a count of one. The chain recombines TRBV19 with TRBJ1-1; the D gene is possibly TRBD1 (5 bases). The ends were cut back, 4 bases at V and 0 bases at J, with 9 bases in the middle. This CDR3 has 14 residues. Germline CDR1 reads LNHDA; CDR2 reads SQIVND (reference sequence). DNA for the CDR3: TGTGCCAGTAGTAGGGGGTTGGTGAACACTGAAGCTTTCTTT. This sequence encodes CASSRGLVNTEAFF. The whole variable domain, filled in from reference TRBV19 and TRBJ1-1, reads DGGITQSPKYLFRKEGQNVTLSCEQNLNHDAMYWYRQDPGQGLRLIYYSQIVNDFQKGDIAEGYSVSREKKESFPLTVTSAQKNPTAFYLCASSRGLVNTEAFFGQGTRLTVV.

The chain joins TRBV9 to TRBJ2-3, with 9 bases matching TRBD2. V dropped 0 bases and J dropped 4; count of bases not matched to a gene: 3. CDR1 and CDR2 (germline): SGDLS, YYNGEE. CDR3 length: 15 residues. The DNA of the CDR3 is TGTGCCAGCAGCGTAGCCCTAGCGGGATCAGATACGCAGTATTTT. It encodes CASSVALAGSDTQYF.

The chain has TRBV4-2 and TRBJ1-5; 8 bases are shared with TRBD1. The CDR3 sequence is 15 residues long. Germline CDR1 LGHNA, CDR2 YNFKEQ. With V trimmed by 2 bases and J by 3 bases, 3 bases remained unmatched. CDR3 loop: CASSQTQGDNQPQHF. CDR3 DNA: TGTGCCAGCAGCCAAACACAGGGGGACAATCAGCCCCAGCATTTT.

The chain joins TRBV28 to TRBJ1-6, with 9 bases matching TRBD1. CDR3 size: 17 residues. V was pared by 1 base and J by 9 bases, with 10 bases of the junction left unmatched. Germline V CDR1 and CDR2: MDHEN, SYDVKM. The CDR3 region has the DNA TGTGCCAGCAGTTTATTGCGGACAGGGGCCGCGGGTTCACCCCTCCACTTT. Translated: CASSLLRTGAAGSPLHF.

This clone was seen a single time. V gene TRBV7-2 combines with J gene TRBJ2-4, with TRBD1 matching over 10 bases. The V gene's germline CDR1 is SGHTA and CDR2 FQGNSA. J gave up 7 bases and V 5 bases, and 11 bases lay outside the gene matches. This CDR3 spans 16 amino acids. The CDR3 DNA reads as TGTGCCAGCAGCGTAGATCGGACAGGGGGTTTGAACATTCAGTACTTC. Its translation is CASSVDRTGGLNIQYF.

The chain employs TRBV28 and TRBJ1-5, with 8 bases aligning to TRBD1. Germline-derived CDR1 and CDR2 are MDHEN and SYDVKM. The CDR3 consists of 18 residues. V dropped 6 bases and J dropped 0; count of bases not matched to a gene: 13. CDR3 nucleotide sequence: TGTGCCAGCAGCCCACAGGGGGGGACCTCTATTAGCAATCAGCCCCAGCATTTT. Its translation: CASSPQGGTSISNQPQHF.

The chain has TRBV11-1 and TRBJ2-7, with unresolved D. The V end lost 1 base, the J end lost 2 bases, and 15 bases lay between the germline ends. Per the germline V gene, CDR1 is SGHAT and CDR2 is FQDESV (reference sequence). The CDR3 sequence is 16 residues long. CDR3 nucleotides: TGTGCCAGCAGCTTAGGACCCCGCGAAGAGGCCTACGAGCAGTACTTC. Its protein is CASSLGPREEAYEQYF.

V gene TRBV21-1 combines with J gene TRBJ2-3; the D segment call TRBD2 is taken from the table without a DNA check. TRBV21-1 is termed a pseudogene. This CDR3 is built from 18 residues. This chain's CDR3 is CASSTEEGGARRADTQYF. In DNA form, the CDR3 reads TGTGCCAGCAGCACCGAGGAGGGGGGGGCCAGAAGGGCGGATACGCAGTATTTT.

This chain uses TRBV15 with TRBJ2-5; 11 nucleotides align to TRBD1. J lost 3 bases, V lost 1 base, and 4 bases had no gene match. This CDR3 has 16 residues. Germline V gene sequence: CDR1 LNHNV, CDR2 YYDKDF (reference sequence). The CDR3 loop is CATSRGPGQGEETQYF. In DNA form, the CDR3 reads TGTGCCACCAGCAGAGGTCCGGGACAGGGGGAAGAGACCCAGTACTTC.

In DNA form, the CDR3 reads TGTGCCAGCAGCTTGCGCAGCGGGAGTAGGAACGAGCAGTACTTC. The encoded protein is CASSLRSGSRNEQYF. The genes are TRBV5-6 and TRBJ2-7; 8 bases map to TRBD2. This CDR3 is 15 amino acids long. Germline V lookup: CDR1 SGHDT, CDR2 YYEEEE. Trimming at V came to 1 base and at J to 5 bases, leaving 8 bases not matched to a gene.

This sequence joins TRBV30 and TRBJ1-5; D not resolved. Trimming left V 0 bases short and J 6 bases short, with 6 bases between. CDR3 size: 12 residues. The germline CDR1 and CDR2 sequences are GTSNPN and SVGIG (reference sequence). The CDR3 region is CAWSVLSQPQHF. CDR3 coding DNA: TGTGCCTGGAGTGTACTTAGTCAGCCCCAGCATTTT.

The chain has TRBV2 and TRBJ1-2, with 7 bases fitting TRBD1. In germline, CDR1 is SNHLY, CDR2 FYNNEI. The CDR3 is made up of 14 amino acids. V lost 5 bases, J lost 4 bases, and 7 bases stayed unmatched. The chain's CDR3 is CASSSYTGVYGYTF. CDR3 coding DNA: TGTGCCAGCAGTTCATATACAGGGGTCTATGGCTACACCTTC.

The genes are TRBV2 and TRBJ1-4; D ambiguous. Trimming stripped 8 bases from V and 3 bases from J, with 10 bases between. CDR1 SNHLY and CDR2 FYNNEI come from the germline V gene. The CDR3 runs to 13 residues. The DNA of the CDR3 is TGTGCCAGCCTGGGCGACGCTAATGAAAAACTGTTTTTT. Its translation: CASLGDANEKLFF.

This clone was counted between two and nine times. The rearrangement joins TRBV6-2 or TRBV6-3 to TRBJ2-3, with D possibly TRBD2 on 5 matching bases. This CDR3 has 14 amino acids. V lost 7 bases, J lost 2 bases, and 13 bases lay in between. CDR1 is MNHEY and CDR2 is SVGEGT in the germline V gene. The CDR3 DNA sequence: TGTGCCAGCACCCCCCGGGGTAACACAGATACGCAGTATTTT. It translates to CASTPRGNTDTQYF.

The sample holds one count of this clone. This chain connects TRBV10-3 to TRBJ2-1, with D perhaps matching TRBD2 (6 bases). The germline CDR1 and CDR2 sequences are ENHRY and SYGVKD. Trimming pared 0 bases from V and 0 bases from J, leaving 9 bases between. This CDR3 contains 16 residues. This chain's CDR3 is CAISESRGGSYNEQFF. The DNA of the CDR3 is TGTGCCATCAGTGAGTCGCGGGGAGGCTCCTACAATGAGCAGTTCTTC.

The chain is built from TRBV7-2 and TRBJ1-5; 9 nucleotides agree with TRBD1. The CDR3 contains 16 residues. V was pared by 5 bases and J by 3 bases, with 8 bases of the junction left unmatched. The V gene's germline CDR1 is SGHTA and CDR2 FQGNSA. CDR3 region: CASSLQTGGVNQPQHF. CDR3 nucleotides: TGTGCCAGCAGCCTACAGACAGGGGGTGTCAATCAGCCCCAGCATTTT.

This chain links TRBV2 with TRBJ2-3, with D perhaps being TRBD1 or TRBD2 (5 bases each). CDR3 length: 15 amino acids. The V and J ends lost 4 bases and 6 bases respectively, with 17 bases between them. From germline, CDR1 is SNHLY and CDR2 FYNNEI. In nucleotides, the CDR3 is TGTGCCAGCAGTGGAGGGCGATGGGGCTCGGATACGCAGTATTTT. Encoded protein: CASSGGRWGSDTQYF. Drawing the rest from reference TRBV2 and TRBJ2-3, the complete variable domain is EPEVTQTPSHQVTQMGQEVILRCVPISNHLYFYWYRQILGQKVEFLVSFYNNEISEKSEIFDDQFSVERPDGSNFTLKIRSTKLEDSAMYFCASSGGRWGSDTQYFGPGTRLTVL.

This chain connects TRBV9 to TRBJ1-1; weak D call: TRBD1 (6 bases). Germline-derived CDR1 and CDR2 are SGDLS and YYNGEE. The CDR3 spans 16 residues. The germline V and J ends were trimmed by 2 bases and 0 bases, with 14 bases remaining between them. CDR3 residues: CASSVSGTPMNTEAFF. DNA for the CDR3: TGTGCCAGCAGCGTTTCCGGGACACCCATGAACACTGAAGCTTTCTTT. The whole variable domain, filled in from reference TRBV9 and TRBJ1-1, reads DSGVTQTPKHLITATGQRVTLRCSPRSGDLSVYWYQQSLDQGLQFLIQYYNGEERAKGNILERFSAQQFPDLHSELNLSSLELGDSALYFCASSVSGTPMNTEAFFGQGTRLTVV.

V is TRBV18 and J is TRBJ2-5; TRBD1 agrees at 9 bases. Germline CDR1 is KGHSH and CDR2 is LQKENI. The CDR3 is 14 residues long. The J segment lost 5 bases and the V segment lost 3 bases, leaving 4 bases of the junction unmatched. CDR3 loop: CASSPGTGRETQYF. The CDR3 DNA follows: TGTGCCAGCTCACCCGGGACAGGGCGTGAGACCCAGTACTTC.

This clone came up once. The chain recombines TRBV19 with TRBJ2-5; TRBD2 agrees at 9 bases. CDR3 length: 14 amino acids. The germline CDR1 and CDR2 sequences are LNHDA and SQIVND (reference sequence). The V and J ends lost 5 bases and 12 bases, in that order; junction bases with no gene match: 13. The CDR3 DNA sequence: TGTGCCAGTAGTGTAGCGGGAGATTTGAGGGCGGAGTACTTC. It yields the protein CASSVAGDLRAEYF.

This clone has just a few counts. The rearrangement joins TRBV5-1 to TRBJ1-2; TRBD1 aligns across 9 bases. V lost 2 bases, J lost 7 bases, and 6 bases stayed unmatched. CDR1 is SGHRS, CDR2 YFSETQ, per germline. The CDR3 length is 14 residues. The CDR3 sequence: CASSLPGQGFGYTF. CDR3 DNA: TGCGCCAGCAGCTTACCGGGACAGGGTTTTGGCTACACCTTC.